A single sample gave rise to the 6 T cell receptor beta chains below, sequenced in a study of STAT3 mutations in large granular lymphocyte leukemia (dated by TCRdb to between 2019 and 2020). The library was produced with the immunoSEQ multiplex PCR assay. The table was pulled from immuneACCESS by TCRdb, which kept in-frame rearrangements only. Such tables lose some clones; where checked, under half of the loss comes from unresolved V genes, and the rest has no known cause. The sample's table lists a count of about 2,400 clones. The ten most abundant clones make up around four fifths of the sample. No antigen has been assigned to these receptors. The research as a whole found: At least one immunodominant TCRbeta clonotype was identified in every T-LGLL patient, and multiple immunodominant subclonotypes were identified in about half of the T-LGLL patients.

Sequencing input: PBMCs. These receptors all stem from a human donor with T large granular lymphocyte leukemia. The donor label of this sample is uncertain. Some clones in this sample may be carry-over from other donors' samples.

On this clone: As the CDR3 is not closed by the conserved phenylalanine or tryptophan, this likely results from a read error. No DNA is shown, since the ends of the CDR3 on it are uncertain; the CDR3 is the one TCRdb lists. The V and J genes are TRBV7-9 and TRBJ2-1; the table's TRBD2 call for D was not verified on the DNA. With termini counted, the CDR3 has 11 amino acids. Germline V gene sequence: CDR1 SEHNR, CDR2 FQNEAQ (reference sequence). The CDR3: CASTKAGMLGE.

According to its frequency, this clone is medium-sized. Likely a read error: the CDR3 ends without its conserved phenylalanine or tryptophan. It is unclear where the CDR3 begins or ends on the DNA, so no DNA is shown, and the CDR3 is as TCRdb lists it. The chain joins TRBV5-1 to TRBJ2-3; the table's D gene call, TRBD2, was not cross checked with the DNA. The CDR3 spans 14 residues, counting both ends. Germline assignment: CDR1 SGHRS and CDR2 YFSETQ. CDR3 protein: CASRSGLAGPRGDT.

Worth noting for this clone: Since the CDR3 does not end with the conserved phenylalanine or tryptophan, this likely comes from a read error. It is unclear where the CDR3 begins or ends on the DNA, so no DNA is shown, and the CDR3 is as TCRdb lists it. The gene calls are TRBV19 and TRBJ1-3; TRBD1 is the table's D call, not checked against the DNA. The CDR3 is 15 amino acids long, termini counted. Germline V lookup: CDR1 LNHDA, CDR2 SQIVND (reference sequence). The CDR3 protein is CASRSRVAGSWSGNT.

Remarks on this clone: Here the CDR3 omits its conserved ending phenylalanine or tryptophan, so a read error is the likely source. Because the CDR3's place on the DNA is in doubt, the DNA is left out and the CDR3 is given as listed by TCRdb. The CDR3 loop is CSARDPRGILNTE. The V and J genes are TRBV20-1 and TRBJ1-1. The germline V gene has CDR1 DFQATT and CDR2 SNEGSKA (reference sequence). Termini included, the CDR3 measures 13 amino acids.

Comments on this clone: The conserved phenylalanine or tryptophan is not found at the CDR3 terminus, so this likely reflects a read error. The DNA is omitted, as the CDR3 cannot be located on it reliably, and the CDR3 follows TCRdb's listing. This rearrangement joins TRBV5-1 to TRBJ2-5; TRBD2 is the table's D call, not checked against the DNA. A total of 10 residues make up the CDR3, ends included. Germline V gene data show CDR1 as SGHRS and CDR2 as YFSETQ. Here the CDR3 reads CASSLAYQET.

Its frequency marks this clone as medium-sized. The CDR3 end shows no conserved phenylalanine or tryptophan, and so a read error is likely. The DNA is omitted, as the CDR3 cannot be located on it reliably, and the CDR3 follows TCRdb's listing. The chain carries TRBV15 and TRBJ2-7; TRBD2, the table's D call, lacks a check against the DNA. With termini counted, the CDR3 has 11 amino acids. Germline CDR1 reads LNHNV; CDR2 reads YYDKDF (reference sequence). CDR3 residues: CATSRDGYEDE.